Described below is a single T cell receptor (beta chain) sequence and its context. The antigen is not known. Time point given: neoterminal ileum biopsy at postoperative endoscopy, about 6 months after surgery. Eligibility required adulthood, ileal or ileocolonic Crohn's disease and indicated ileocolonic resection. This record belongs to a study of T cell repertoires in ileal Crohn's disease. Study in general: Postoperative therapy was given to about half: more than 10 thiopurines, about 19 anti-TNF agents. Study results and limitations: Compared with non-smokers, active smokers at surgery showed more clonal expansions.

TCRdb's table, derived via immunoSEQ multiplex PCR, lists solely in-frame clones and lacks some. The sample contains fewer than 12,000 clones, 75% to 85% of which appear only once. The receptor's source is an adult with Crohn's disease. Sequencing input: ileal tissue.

The CDR3 nucleotides read TGTGCCAGCAGCCCCCGGGACAGGGGATTCGACGAGCAGTACTTC. Amino acids: CASSPRDRGFDEQYF. The chain carries TRBV7-2 and TRBJ2-7; 10 bases are shared with TRBD1. Germline trimming cut 5 bases from V and 5 bases from J; bases unmatched to any gene: 9. Per the germline V gene, CDR1 is SGHTA and CDR2 is FQGNSA. The CDR3 loop spans 15 amino acids.